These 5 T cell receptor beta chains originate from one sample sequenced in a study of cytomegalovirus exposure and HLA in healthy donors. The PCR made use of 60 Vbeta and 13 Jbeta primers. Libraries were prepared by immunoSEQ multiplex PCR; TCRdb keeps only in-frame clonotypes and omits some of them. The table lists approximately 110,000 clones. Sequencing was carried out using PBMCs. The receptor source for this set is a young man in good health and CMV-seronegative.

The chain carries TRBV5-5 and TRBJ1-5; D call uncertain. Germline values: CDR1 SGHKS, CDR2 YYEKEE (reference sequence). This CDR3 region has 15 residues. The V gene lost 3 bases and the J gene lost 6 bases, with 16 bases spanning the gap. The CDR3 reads CASSSDDQRPQPQHF. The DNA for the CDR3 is TGTGCCAGCAGCTCGGACGATCAGCGGCCTCAGCCCCAGCATTTT.

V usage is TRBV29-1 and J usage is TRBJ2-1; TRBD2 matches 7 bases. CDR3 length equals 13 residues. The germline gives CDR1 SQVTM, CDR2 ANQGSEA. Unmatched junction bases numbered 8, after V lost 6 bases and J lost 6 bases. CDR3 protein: CSVGGGSPNEQFF. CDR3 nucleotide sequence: TGCAGCGTGGGGGGGGGTAGTCCCAATGAGCAGTTCTTC.

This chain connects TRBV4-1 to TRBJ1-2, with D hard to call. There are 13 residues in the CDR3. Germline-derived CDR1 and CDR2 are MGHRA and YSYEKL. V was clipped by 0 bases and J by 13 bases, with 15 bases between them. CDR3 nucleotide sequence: TGCGCCAGCAGCCAAGAATATGCGGTATGGCCCACCTTC. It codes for CASSQEYAVWPTF.

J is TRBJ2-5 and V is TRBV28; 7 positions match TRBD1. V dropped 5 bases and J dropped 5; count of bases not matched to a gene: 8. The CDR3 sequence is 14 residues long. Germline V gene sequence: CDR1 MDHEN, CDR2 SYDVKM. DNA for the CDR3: TGTGCCAGCAGTGGTACAGGGGAGAGGGAGACCCAGTACTTC. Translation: CASSGTGERETQYF.

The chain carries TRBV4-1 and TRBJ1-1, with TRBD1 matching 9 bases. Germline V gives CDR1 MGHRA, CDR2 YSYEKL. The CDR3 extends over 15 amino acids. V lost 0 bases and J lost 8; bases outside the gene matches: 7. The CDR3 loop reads CASSQDLGQGREAFF. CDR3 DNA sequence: TGCGCCAGCAGCCAAGATCTGGGACAGGGACGGGAAGCTTTCTTT.